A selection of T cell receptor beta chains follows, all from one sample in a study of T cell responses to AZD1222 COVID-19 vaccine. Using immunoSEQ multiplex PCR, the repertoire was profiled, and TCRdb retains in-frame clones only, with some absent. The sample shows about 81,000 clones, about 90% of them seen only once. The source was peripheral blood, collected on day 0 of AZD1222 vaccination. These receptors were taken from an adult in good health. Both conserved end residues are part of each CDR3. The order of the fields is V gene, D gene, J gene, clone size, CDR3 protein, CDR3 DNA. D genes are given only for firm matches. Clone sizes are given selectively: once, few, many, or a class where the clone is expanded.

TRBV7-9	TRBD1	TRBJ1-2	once	CASSAEPGQSGGYTF	TGTGCCAGCAGCGCGGAGCCGGGACAGAGTGGTGGCTACACCTTC
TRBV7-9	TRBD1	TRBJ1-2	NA	CASSLGTDYGYTF	TGTGCCAGCAGCCTCGGGACAGACTATGGCTACACCTTC
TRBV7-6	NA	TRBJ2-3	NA	CASSPRFTGTDTQYF	TGTGCCAGCAGCCCCCGTTTCACCGGCACAGATACGCAGTATTTT
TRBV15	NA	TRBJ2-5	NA	CATSRDMETQYF	TGTGCCACCAGCAGGGATATGGAGACCCAGTACTTC
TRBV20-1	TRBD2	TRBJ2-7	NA	CSASSPRVGLGLDEQYF	TGCAGTGCTAGTAGCCCCCGAGTGGGACTAGGATTAGACGAGCAGTACTTC
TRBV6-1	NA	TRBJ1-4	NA	CASSEAATGLGEKLFF	TGTGCCAGCAGTGAAGCCGCCACAGGGTTGGGTGAAAAACTGTTTTTT
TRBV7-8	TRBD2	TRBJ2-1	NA	CASRPFGGRARNEQFF	TGTGCCAGCAGGCCTTTTGGCGGGAGGGCCAGGAATGAGCAGTTCTTC
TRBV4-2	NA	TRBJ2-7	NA	CASSHQAQRNSYEQYF	TGTGCCAGCAGCCACCAAGCTCAGCGGAACTCCTACGAGCAGTACTTC
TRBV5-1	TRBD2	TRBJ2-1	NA	CASSTSRNPAGDNEQFF	TGCGCCAGCAGTACCAGTCGGAATCCAGCGGGGGACAATGAGCAGTTCTTC
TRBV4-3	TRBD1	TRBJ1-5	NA	CASSLDRGHQPQHF	TGCGCCAGCAGCCTTGACAGGGGGCATCAGCCCCAGCATTTT
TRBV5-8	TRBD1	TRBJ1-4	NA	CASSFPQGAGEKLFF	TGTGCCAGCAGCTTCCCCCAGGGGGCAGGTGAAAAACTGTTTTTT
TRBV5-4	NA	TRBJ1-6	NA	CASSLEAGAGDSPLHF	TGTGCCAGCAGCTTGGAGGCAGGGGCCGGGGATTCACCCCTCCACTTT
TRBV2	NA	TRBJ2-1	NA	CASSEAVGVDEQFF	TGTGCCAGCAGTGAAGCTGTTGGGGTCGATGAGCAGTTCTTC
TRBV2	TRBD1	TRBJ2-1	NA	CAGKRQGYNEQFF	TGTGCCGGAAAAAGACAGGGCTACAATGAGCAGTTCTTC
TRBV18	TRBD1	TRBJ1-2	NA	CASSAQEGQGDGYTF	TGTGCCAGCTCAGCGCAGGAGGGACAGGGCGATGGCTACACCTTC
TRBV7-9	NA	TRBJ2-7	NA	CASSLARTAGGGEQYF	TGTGCCAGCAGCTTAGCGCGAACGGCTGGGGGCGGCGAGCAGTACTTC
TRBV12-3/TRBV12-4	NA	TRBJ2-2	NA	CASSLYGELFF	TGTGCCAGCAGTTTGTACGGGGAGCTGTTTTTT
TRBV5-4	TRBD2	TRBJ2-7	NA	CASTSPGLAPWEQYF	TGTGCCAGCACCTCCCCGGGACTAGCGCCTTGGGAGCAGTACTTC
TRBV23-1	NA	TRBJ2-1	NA	CASSQAPRAGNNEQFF	TGCGCCAGCAGTCAAGCTCCTCGGGCGGGGAACAATGAGCAGTTCTTC
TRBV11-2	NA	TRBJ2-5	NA	CASRAEKTQETQYF	TGTGCCAGCCGGGCGGAGAAGACACAAGAGACCCAGTACTTC
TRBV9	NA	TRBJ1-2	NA	CASSVWGQGAYGYTF	TGTGCCAGCAGCGTGTGGGGGCAGGGCGCCTATGGCTACACCTTC
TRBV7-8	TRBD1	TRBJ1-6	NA	CASSQTGPGSPLHF	TGTGCCAGCAGCCAGACAGGGCCTGGTTCACCCCTCCACTTT
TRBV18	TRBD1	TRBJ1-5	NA	CASSRQGTNQPQHF	TGTGCCAGCTCACGACAGGGGACCAATCAGCCCCAGCATTTT
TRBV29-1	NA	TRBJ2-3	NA	CSPLSSDTQYF	TGCAGCCCCCTCTCTTCAGATACGCAGTATTTT
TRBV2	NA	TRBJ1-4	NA	CASSEYRVTNEKLFF	TGTGCCAGCAGTGAATATCGCGTAACTAATGAAAAACTGTTTTTT
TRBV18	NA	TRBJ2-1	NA	CASSSSGGSYNEQFF	TGTGCCAGCTCCTCGTCAGGTGGATCCTACAATGAGCAGTTCTTC
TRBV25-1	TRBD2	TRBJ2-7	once	CASSGRLAGAYEQYF	TGTGCCAGCAGTGGGAGACTAGCGGGAGCCTACGAGCAGTACTTC
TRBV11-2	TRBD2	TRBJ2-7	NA	CASSITTSASSYEQYF	TGTGCCAGCAGCATTACTACTAGCGCCAGCTCCTACGAGCAGTACTTC
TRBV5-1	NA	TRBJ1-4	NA	CASSLRDGINEKLFF	TGCGCCAGCAGCTTGAGGGACGGAATTAATGAAAAACTGTTTTTT
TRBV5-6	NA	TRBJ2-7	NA	CASSSETDPYEQYF	TGTGCCAGCAGCTCCGAGACAGACCCCTACGAGCAGTACTTC
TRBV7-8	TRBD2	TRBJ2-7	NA	CASSPGLAGAYEQYF	TGTGCCAGCAGCCCAGGACTAGCGGGAGCCTACGAGCAGTACTTC
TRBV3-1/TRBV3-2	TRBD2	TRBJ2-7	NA	CASSQGDYAYEQYF	TGTGCCAGCAGCCAGGGGGACTACGCGTACGAGCAGTACTTC
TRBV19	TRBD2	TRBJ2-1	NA	CASSIGLAVYNEQFF	TGTGCCAGTAGTATAGGACTAGCGGTCTACAATGAGCAGTTCTTC
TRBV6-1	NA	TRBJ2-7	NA	CASSEAWGASGSYEQYF	TGTGCCAGCAGTGAAGCATGGGGGGCTAGCGGTTCCTACGAGCAGTACTTC
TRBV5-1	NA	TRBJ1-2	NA	CASSLGQNYGYTF	TGCGCCAGCAGCTTGGGACAAAACTATGGCTACACCTTC